This entry lists 15 T cell receptor beta chains sequenced from one sample in a study of T-cell memory formation after mild COVID-19. TCRdb called the 5' RACE reads again in MiXCR, with one record for every CDR3 protein. The table shows 560,000 or so distinct CDR3 sequences, with 15% to 20% occurring only once. Sequenced sample: PBMCs or a T cell subset sorted from them (not recorded which). All receptors derive from an adult woman who had mild COVID-19 (a few samples of this study predate the infection). Cell type and time point are not known.

The chain combines TRBV5-1 with TRBJ2-7; TRBD2 agrees at 9 bases. The CDR3 is 16 amino acids. With 4 bases clipped from V and 4 bases from J, the junction kept 12 bases outside the gene matches. The germline V gene encodes CDR1 SGHRS and CDR2 YFSETQ. The CDR3 DNA follows: TGCGCCAGCAGCAGCGGTGGCGGGAGGGGGGCATACGAGCAGTACTTC. Translating gives CASSSGGGRGAYEQYF.

This clonotype has only a few counts. The chain carries TRBV20-1 and TRBJ2-7; D perhaps matches TRBD1 (6 bases). The CDR3 sequence is 14 residues long. Trimming took 6 bases from V and 6 from J, leaving 21 bases between them. CDR1 and CDR2 from the germline V gene are DFQATT and SNEGSKA (reference sequence). The DNA of the CDR3 is TGCAGTGCCCCCGGGGACACCAACCTACGCGAGCAGTACTTC. The encoded protein is CSAPGDTNLREQYF.

The chain is built from TRBV6-2 or TRBV6-3 and TRBJ1-2; tentatively, D is TRBD1 (6 bases). CDR3 length: 13 residues. V was clipped by 6 bases and J by 3 bases, with 11 bases between them. The V gene's germline CDR1 is MNHEY and CDR2 SVGEGT. CDR3 amino acids: CASRGTPDYGYTF. The CDR3 DNA reads TGTGCCAGCAGAGGGACACCCGACTATGGCTACACCTTC.

This chain links TRBV15 with TRBJ2-1; the D gene is possibly TRBD2 (8 bases). Germline values: CDR1 LNHNV, CDR2 YYDKDF (reference sequence). There are 20 residues in the CDR3. V was pared by 4 bases and J by 1 base, with 26 bases between. The CDR3 bases are TGTGCCACCAGCACCTACGGGACAGTGGGACTAGAAAGATCCTACAATGAGCAGTTCTTC. Translating it yields CATSTYGTVGLERSYNEQFF.

This clonotype was found a few times. The chain couples TRBV12-3 or TRBV12-4 to TRBJ1-5; TRBD1 aligns across 7 bases. CDR3 length: 15 amino acids. V was pared by 2 bases and J by 7 bases, with 8 bases of the junction left unmatched. The CDR3 sequence: CASSLTQGMEQPQHF. In DNA form, the CDR3 reads TGTGCCAGCAGTTTAACACAGGGGATGGAGCAGCCCCAGCATTTT.

This clonotype was counted only a few times. The rearrangement links TRBV7-2 to TRBJ1-1; D remains ambiguous. The CDR3 length is 17 residues. V gave up 5 bases and J gave up 1 base, with 20 bases separating them. Germline V gives CDR1 SGHTA, CDR2 FQGNSA. CDR3 sequence (DNA): TGTGCCAGCAGCCCCCAGTACGAAGGATGGGGGAACACTGAAGCTTTCTTT. It encodes CASSPQYEGWGNTEAFF. Full variable domain (outside the CDR3, taken from reference TRBV7-2 and TRBJ1-1): GAGVSQSPSNKVTEKGKDVELRCDPISGHTALYWYRQSLGQGLEFLIYFQGNSAPDKSGLPSDRFSAERTGGSVSTLTIQRTQQEDSAVYLCASSPQYEGWGNTEAFFGQGTRLTVV.

The V gene is TRBV3-1, the J gene TRBJ2-7; the match to TRBD1 covers 9 bases. The V gene's germline CDR1 is LGHDT and CDR2 YNNKEL (reference sequence). Losses at the gene ends were 1 base for V and 0 bases for J; bases not matched to a gene: 4. This CDR3 spans 16 amino acids. The CDR3 spells CASSQAGTGSSYEQYF. The CDR3, as DNA: TGTGCCAGCAGCCAAGCCGGGACAGGGAGCTCCTACGAGCAGTACTTC.

This clonotype was detected a few times. This chain joins TRBV24-1 and TRBJ2-3; TRBD2 agrees at 10 bases. Germline lookup yields CDR1 KGHDR and CDR2 SFDVKD. The ends lost 3 bases at V and 4 bases at J; junction bases unmatched: 6. The length of the CDR3 is 16 residues. The CDR3 here is CATSDPGSGRADTQYF. In DNA form, the CDR3 reads TGTGCCACCAGTGATCCGGGGAGCGGGAGGGCAGATACGCAGTATTTT.

Written as DNA, the CDR3 is TGCGCCAGCAGCTTGGGGGGACTAGCGGACGAGCAGTACTTC. This sequence encodes CASSLGGLADEQYF. The gene calls are TRBV5-1 and TRBJ2-7; 11 bases are a match to TRBD2. V lost 0 bases to trimming and J lost 5 bases; unmatched junction nucleotides: 1. The V gene's germline CDR1 is SGHRS and CDR2 YFSETQ. This CDR3 comprises 14 residues.

The V call is TRBV7-9, the J call TRBJ2-7, with TRBD1 matching over 10 bases. With V trimmed by 3 bases and J by 2 bases, 10 bases remained unmatched. In germline, CDR1 is SEHNR, CDR2 FQNEAQ (reference sequence). The CDR3 contains 17 residues. Written as DNA, the CDR3 is TGTGCCAGCAGCTTTACGCCAGGACAGGGGGAACCCTACGAGCAGTACTTC. It codes for CASSFTPGQGEPYEQYF.

The rearrangement uses TRBV7-3 and TRBJ2-1, with TRBD2 identical over 12 bases. There are 15 residues in the CDR3. Per germline, CDR1 SGHTA and CDR2 FQGTGA. Trimming took 5 bases from V and 8 from J; bases not matched to a gene: 7. CDR3 amino acids: CASSLRTSGADEQFF. The CDR3 DNA is TGTGCCAGCAGCCTACGGACTAGCGGGGCCGATGAGCAGTTCTTC.

This clonotype was counted a few times. The CDR3 is CASSLRRTNEKLFF. CDR3 nucleotides: TGTGCCAGCAGTTTACGTAGAACTAATGAAAAACTGTTTTTT. The chain joins TRBV9 to TRBJ1-4, with unresolved D. The germline V and J ends were trimmed by 5 bases and 1 base, with 9 bases remaining between them. This CDR3 is built from 14 residues. Germline loops: CDR1 SGDLS, CDR2 YYNGEE.

The chain couples TRBV6-5 to TRBJ1-2; D might be TRBD1 (6 bases). The V and J ends lost 5 bases and 6 bases respectively, with 16 bases between them. This CDR3 is 14 amino acids long. Germline lookup yields CDR1 MNHEY and CDR2 SVGAGI. CDR3 region: CASSRKGEFHGYTF. DNA for the CDR3: TGTGCCAGCAGTCGGAAGGGGGAGTTCCATGGCTACACCTTC.

A few counts support this clonotype. V is TRBV29-1 and J is TRBJ1-1; weak D call: TRBD1 (6 bases). This CDR3 comprises 15 residues. CDR1 and CDR2 from the germline V gene are SQVTM and ANQGSEA. The V end was cut by 0 bases, the J end by 1 base, with 12 bases between. CDR3 sequence reads: CSVEDGRGQNTEAFF. As DNA, the CDR3 is TGCAGCGTTGAAGATGGCAGGGGACAGAACACTGAAGCTTTCTTT.

This chain connects TRBV29-1 to TRBJ2-7; TRBD1 or TRBD2 may be the D gene (5 bases each). Trimming took off 6 bases at V and 2 bases at J, with 14 bases between the two ends. Germline V CDR1 and CDR2: SQVTM, ANQGSEA. The CDR3 contains 13 residues. The CDR3 loop reads CSVRGPHAYEQYF. The CDR3 DNA reads TGCAGCGTCCGGGGCCCACACGCCTACGAGCAGTACTTC.